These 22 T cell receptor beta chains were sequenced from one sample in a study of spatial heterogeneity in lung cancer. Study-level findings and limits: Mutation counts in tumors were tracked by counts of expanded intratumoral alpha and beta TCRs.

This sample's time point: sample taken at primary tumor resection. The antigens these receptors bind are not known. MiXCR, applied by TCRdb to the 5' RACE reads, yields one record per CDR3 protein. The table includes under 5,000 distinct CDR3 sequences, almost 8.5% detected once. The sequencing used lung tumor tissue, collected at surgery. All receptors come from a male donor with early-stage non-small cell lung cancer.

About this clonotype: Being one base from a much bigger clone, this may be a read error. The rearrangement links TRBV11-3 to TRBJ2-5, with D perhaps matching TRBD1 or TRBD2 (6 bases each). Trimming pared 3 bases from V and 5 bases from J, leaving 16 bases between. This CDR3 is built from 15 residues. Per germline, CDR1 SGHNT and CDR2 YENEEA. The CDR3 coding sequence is TGTGCCAGCAGCTTGGACGGGGGCCAGGGGGAGACCCAGTACTTC. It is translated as CASSLDGGQGETQYF.

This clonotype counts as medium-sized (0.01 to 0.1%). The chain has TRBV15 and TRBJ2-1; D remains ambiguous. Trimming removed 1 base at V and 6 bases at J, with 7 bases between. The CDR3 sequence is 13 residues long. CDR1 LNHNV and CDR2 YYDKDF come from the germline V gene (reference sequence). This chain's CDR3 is CATSRGLANEQFF. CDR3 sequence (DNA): TGTGCCACCAGCAGAGGACTCGCCAATGAGCAGTTCTTC.

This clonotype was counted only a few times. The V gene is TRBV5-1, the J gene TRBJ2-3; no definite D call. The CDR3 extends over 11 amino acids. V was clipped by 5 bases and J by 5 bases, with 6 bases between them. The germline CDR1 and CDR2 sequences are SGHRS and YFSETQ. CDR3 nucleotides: TGCGCCAGCAGAGCAGGAGATACGCAGTATTTT. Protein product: CASRAGDTQYF.

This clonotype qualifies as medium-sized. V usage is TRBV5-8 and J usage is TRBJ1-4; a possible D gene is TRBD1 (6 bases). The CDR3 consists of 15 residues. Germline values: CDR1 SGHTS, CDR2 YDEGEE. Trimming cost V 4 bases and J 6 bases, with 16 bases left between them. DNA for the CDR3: TGTGCCAGCAGCGCCGGACAGTCGACTGATGAAAAACTGTTTTTT. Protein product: CASSAGQSTDEKLFF.

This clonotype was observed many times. The CDR3 DNA is TGTGCCAGCAGTTTAATCGGGGGCAGATCCTACGAGCAGTACTTC. Its protein product is CASSLIGGRSYEQYF. The gene calls are TRBV27 and TRBJ2-7; tentatively, D is TRBD1 or TRBD2 (6 bases each). This CDR3 has 15 residues. V was pared by 2 bases and J by 1 base, with 12 bases between. CDR1 is MNHEY, CDR2 SMNVEV, per germline (reference sequence).

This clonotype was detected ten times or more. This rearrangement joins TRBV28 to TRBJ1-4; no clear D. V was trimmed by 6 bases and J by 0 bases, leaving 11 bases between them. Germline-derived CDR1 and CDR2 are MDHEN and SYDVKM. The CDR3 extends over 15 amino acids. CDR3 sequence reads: CASRFPGATNEKLFF. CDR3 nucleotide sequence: TGTGCCAGCAGATTTCCGGGAGCAACTAATGAAAAACTGTTTTTT. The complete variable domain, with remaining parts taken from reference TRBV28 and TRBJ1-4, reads DVKVTQSSRYLVKRTGEKVFLECVQDMDHENMFWYRQDPGLGLRLIYFSYDVKMKEKGDIPEGYSVSREKKERFSLILESASTNQTSMYLCASRFPGATNEKLFFGSGTQLSVL.

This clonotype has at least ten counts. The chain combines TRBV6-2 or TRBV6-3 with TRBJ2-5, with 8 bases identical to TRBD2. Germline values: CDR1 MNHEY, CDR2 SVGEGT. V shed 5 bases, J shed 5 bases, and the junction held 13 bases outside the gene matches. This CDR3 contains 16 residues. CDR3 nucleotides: TGTGCCAGCAGTAGCTCCTACGGACTAGCAAGGGAGACCCAGTACTTC. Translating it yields CASSSSYGLARETQYF.

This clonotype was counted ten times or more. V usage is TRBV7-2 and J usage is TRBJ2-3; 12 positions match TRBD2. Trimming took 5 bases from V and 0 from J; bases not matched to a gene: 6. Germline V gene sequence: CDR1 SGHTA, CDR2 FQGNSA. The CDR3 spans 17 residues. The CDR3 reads CASSAHGLAGSTDTQYF. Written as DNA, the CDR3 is TGTGCCAGCAGCGCACACGGACTAGCGGGGAGCACAGATACGCAGTATTTT.

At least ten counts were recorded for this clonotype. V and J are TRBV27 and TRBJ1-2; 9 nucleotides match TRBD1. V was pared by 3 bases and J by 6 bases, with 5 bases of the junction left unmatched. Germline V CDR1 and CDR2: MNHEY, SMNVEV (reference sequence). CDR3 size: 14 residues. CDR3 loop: CASSLRGTGNGYTF. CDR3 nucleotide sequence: TGTGCCAGCAGTTTGCGAGGGACAGGGAATGGCTACACCTTC.

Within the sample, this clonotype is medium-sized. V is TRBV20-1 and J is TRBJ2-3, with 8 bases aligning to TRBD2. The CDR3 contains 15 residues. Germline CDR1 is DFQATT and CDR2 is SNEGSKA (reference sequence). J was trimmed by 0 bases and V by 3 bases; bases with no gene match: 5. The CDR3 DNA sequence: TGCAGTGCTAGCTTAGCGGGACCTAGCACAGATACGCAGTATTTT. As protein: CSASLAGPSTDTQYF.

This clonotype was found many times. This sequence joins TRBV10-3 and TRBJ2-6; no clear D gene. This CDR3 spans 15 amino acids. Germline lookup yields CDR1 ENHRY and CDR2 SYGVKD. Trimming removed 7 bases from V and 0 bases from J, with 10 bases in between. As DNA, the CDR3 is TGTGCCATCACCGACCGAAGCTCTGGGGCCAACGTCCTGACTTTC. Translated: CAITDRSSGANVLTF.

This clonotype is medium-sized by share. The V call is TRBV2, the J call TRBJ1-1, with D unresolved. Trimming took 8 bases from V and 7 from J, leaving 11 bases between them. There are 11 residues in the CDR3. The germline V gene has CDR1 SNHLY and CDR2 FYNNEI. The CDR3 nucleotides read TGTGCCAGCGTCAAGACGGGTGAAGCTTTCTTT. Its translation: CASVKTGEAFF.

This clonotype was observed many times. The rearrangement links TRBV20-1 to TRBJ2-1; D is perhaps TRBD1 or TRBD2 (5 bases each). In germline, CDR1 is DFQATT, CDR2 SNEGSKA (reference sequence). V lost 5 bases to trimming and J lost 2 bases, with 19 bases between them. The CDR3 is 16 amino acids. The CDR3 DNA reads TGCAGTGCTTCAAGTCCCGGGACCCCGACCTACAATGAGCAGTTCTTC. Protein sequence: CSASSPGTPTYNEQFF.

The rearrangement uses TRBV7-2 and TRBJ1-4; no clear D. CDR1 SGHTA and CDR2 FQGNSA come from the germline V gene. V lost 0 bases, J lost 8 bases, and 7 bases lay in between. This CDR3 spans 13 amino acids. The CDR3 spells CASSLAVGEKLFF. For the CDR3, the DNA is TGTGCCAGCAGCTTAGCGGTGGGAGAAAAACTGTTTTTT.

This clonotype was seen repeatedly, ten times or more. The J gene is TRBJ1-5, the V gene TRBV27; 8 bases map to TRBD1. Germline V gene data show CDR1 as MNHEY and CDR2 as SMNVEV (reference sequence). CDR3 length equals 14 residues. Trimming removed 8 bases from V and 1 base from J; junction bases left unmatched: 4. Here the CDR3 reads CASGRDRSNQPQHF. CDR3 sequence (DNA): TGTGCCAGCGGCCGGGACAGGAGCAATCAGCCCCAGCATTTT.

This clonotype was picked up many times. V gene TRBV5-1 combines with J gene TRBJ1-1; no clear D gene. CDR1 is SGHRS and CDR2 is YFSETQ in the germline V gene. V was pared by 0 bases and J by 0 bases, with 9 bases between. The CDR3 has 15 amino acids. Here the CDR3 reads CASSLALVMNTEAFF. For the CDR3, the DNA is TGCGCCAGCAGCTTGGCGTTGGTAATGAACACTGAAGCTTTCTTT.

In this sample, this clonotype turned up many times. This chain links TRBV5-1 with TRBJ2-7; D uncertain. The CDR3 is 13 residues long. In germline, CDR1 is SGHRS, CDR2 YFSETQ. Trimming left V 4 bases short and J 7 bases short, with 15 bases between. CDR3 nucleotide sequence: TGCGCCAGCAGCCTCGTAGGGATCCGGGAGCAGTACTTC. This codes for CASSLVGIREQYF. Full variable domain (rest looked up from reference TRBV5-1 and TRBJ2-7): KAGVTQTPRYLIKTRGQQVTLSCSPISGHRSVSWYQQTPGQGLQFLFEYFSETQRNKGNFPGRFSGRQFSNSRSEMNVSTLELGDSALYLCASSLVGIREQYFGPGTRLTVT.

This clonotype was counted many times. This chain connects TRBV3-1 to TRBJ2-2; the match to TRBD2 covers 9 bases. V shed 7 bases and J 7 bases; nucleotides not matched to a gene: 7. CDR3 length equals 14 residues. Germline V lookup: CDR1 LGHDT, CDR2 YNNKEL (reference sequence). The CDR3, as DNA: TGTGCCAGCAAGATAGCGGGAGAGGGCGGGGAGCTGTTTTTT. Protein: CASKIAGEGGELFF.

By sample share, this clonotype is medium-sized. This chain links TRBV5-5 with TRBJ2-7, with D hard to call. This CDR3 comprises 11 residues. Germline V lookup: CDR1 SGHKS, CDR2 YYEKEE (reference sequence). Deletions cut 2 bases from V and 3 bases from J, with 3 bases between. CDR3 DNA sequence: TGTGCCAGCAGCTTTGGCTACGAGCAGTACTTC. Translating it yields CASSFGYEQYF. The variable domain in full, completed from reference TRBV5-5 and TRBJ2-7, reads DAGVTQSPTHLIKTRGQQVTLRCSPISGHKSVSWYQQVLGQGPQFIFQYYEKEERGRGNFPDRFSARQFPNYSSELNVNALLLGDSALYLCASSFGYEQYFGPGTRLTVT.

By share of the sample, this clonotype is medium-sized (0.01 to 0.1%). The CDR3 is CSATPGQVYYGYTF. CDR3 sequence (DNA): TGCAGTGCTACACCCGGACAGGTCTATTATGGCTACACCTTC. The chain uses TRBV20-1 and TRBJ1-2, with 7 bases fitting TRBD1. The CDR3 loop spans 14 amino acids. The junction had 10 bases not matched to a gene; V was cut back by 4 bases and J by 5 bases. Germline CDR1 is DFQATT and CDR2 is SNEGSKA (reference sequence).

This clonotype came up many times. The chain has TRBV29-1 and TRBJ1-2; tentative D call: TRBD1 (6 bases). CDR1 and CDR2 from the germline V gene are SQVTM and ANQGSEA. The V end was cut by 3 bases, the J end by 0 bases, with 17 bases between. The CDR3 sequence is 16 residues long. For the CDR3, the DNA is TGCAGCGTTGAGGGGGGCAGGGCTGCCTCTAACTATGGCTACACCTTC. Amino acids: CSVEGGRAASNYGYTF.

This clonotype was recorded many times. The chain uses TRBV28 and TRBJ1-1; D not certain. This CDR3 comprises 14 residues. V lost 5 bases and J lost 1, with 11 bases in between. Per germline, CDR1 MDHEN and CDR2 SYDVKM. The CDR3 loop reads CASSPTSSNTEAFF. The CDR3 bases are TGTGCCAGCAGTCCTACAAGCTCGAACACTGAAGCTTTCTTT.